The next 20 T cell receptor beta chains were all read from a single sample in a study of shared clonotypes between healthy human individuals. The assay was immunoSEQ multiplex PCR, and TCRdb's table has in-frame clones only and misses some. Of 300,000 to 400,000 clones in the sample, over 75% are singletons; the top ten hold around 15%. Sequenced: memory CD8+ T cells sorted from blood. Subset defined: CD45RO+ cells pooled with CCR7-negative TemRA cells. These receptors all come from a man aged 18 to 29 in good health.

The gene calls are TRBV5-1 and TRBJ2-1, with D possibly being TRBD1 or TRBD2 (5 bases each). V lost 0 bases to trimming and J lost 7 bases, with 20 bases between them. The V gene's germline CDR1 is SGHRS and CDR2 YFSETQ. The CDR3 extends over 17 amino acids. The CDR3 spells CASSLAGARFLNNEQFF. In DNA, the CDR3 is TGCGCCAGCAGCTTGGCCGGGGCTAGGTTTTTAAATAATGAGCAGTTCTTC.

Regarding this clone: The identical CDR3 is also encoded by other nucleotide sequences in the sample. This chain joins TRBV7-9 and TRBJ2-7; weak D call: TRBD2 (7 bases). This CDR3 has 13 residues. In germline, CDR1 is SEHNR, CDR2 FQNEAQ (reference sequence). Trimming removed 3 bases from V and 4 bases from J, with 10 bases in between. The CDR3 region is CASSFGGRYEQYF. The CDR3 DNA follows: TGTGCCAGCAGCTTCGGGGGGCGGTACGAGCAGTACTTC.

The chain has TRBV19 and TRBJ1-1, with D maybe TRBD1 (6 bases). V gave up 6 bases and J gave up 1 base, with 6 bases separating them. This CDR3 has 12 amino acids. Germline loops: CDR1 LNHDA, CDR2 SQIVND (reference sequence). CDR3: CASRTGNTEAFF. The CDR3 region has the DNA TGTGCCAGTAGGACAGGGAACACTGAAGCTTTCTTT.

This clone was seen just once. The V and J genes are TRBV2 and TRBJ2-7; TRBD1 matches 10 bases. V dropped 6 bases and J dropped 1; count of bases not matched to a gene: 6. The CDR3 totals 15 residues. Germline lookup yields CDR1 SNHLY and CDR2 FYNNEI. As DNA, the CDR3 is TGTGCCAGCAGCTCCGGACAGGGGGTATCCTACGAGCAGTACTTC. It codes for CASSSGQGVSYEQYF.

In its sample, this clone was seen a few times. V and J are TRBV4-1 and TRBJ1-2, with D unclear. The CDR3 runs to 13 residues. Looked up from germline, CDR1 is MGHRA and CDR2 is YSYEKL. Deletions cut 0 bases from V and 4 bases from J, with 6 bases between. Here the CDR3 reads CASSQDPRYGYTF. DNA for the CDR3: TGCGCCAGCAGCCAAGATCCCCGCTATGGCTACACCTTC.

The chain joins TRBV7-8 to TRBJ2-7, with unresolved D. Germline lookup yields CDR1 SGHVS and CDR2 FQNEAQ. The CDR3 consists of 17 residues. Trimming shortened V by 6 bases and J by 3 bases, and 24 bases separated the two germline ends. Here the CDR3 reads CASSCRGPVPVNYEQYF. The CDR3 bases are TGTGCCAGCAGTTGCCGAGGACCGGTCCCCGTCAACTACGAGCAGTACTTC.

This chain links TRBV6-5 with TRBJ2-3; possibly TRBD1 for D (5 bases). CDR1 and CDR2 from the germline V gene are MNHEY and SVGAGI. V was pared by 5 bases and J by 4 bases, with 16 bases between. The CDR3 is 15 amino acids. CDR3 sequence: CASSQLAGLSDTQYF. For the CDR3, the DNA is TGTGCCAGCAGTCAATTGGCAGGGTTGTCAGATACGCAGTATTTT.

The V gene is TRBV7-8, the J gene TRBJ2-7; D perhaps matches TRBD2 (5 bases). Germline V gene data show CDR1 as SGHVS and CDR2 as FQNEAQ. The CDR3 is made up of 14 amino acids. The V gene lost 5 bases and the J gene lost 4 bases, with 15 bases spanning the gap. DNA of the CDR3: TGTGCCAGCAGCCCGGACTCGACTGTGTACGAGCAGTACTTC. Amino acid sequence: CASSPDSTVYEQYF.

The chain carries TRBV27 and TRBJ2-1, with a possible D match to TRBD1 (5 bases). Trimming pared 6 bases from V and 3 bases from J, leaving 9 bases between. The CDR3 has 13 residues. Germline V gene lookup returns CDR1 MNHEY and CDR2 SMNVEV (reference sequence). The CDR3 reads CASSYQGYNEQFF. CDR3 in DNA: TGTGCCAGCAGCTACCAGGGCTACAATGAGCAGTTCTTC.

The sample holds a few counts of this clone. This chain uses TRBV9 with TRBJ1-4, with D perhaps matching TRBD1 (5 bases). Trimming removed 3 bases from V and 8 bases from J, with 14 bases in between. Germline-derived CDR1 and CDR2 are SGDLS and YYNGEE. The CDR3 contains 14 residues. The CDR3 spells CASSADGTQEKLFF. Here the CDR3 DNA reads TGTGCCAGCAGCGCCGATGGGACCCAGGAAAAACTGTTTTTT.

The genes are TRBV9 and TRBJ2-3, with D perhaps matching TRBD2 (6 bases). The length of the CDR3 is 14 residues. The ends were cut back, 4 bases at V and 4 bases at J, with 13 bases in the middle. Germline V CDR1 and CDR2: SGDLS, YYNGEE. CDR3 sequence reads: CASSFWPGADTQYF. The DNA of the CDR3 is TGTGCCAGCAGCTTCTGGCCGGGGGCAGATACGCAGTATTTT.

This chain uses TRBV28 with TRBJ2-7, with a tentative D call TRBD1 (8 bases). Germline CDR1 and CDR2: MDHEN and SYDVKM. The CDR3 runs 14 residues. Trimming took 4 bases from V and 3 from J, leaving 13 bases between them. This chain's CDR3 is CASSSQGGLYEQYF. CDR3 nucleotides: TGTGCCAGCAGTTCACAGGGGGGGCTCTACGAGCAGTACTTC.

The chain couples TRBV5-4 to TRBJ2-1, with D possibly called TRBD1 or TRBD2 (6 bases each). V shed 5 bases and J shed 5 bases, with 20 bases lying between them. Per the germline V gene, CDR1 is SGHNT and CDR2 is YYREEE (reference sequence). The CDR3 consists of 16 residues. DNA for the CDR3: TGTGCCAGCAGTACCCAGGGGCCCGGGGAGGACAATGAGCAGTTCTTC. Translating gives CASSTQGPGEDNEQFF.

The gene calls are TRBV7-9 and TRBJ1-4; 7 nucleotides align to TRBD1. The CDR3 extends over 15 amino acids. Germline CDR1 SEHNR, CDR2 FQNEAQ (reference sequence). V dropped 5 bases and J dropped 7; count of bases not matched to a gene: 10. CDR3 loop: CASSATGSGGEKLFF. CDR3 nucleotides: TGTGCCAGCAGCGCGACAGGGTCAGGAGGTGAAAAACTGTTTTTT.

The chain recombines TRBV19 with TRBJ2-3; D is unclear. This CDR3 has 12 residues. V shed 0 bases and J shed 6 bases, with 4 bases lying between them. Germline values: CDR1 LNHDA, CDR2 SQIVND (reference sequence). The CDR3 DNA reads as TGTGCCAGTAGTATAGATTGGGATACGCAGTATTTT. This sequence encodes CASSIDWDTQYF.

This chain links TRBV13 with TRBJ2-7; D possibly matches TRBD1 or TRBD2 (6 bases each). The V gene lost 8 bases and the J gene lost 7 bases, with 15 bases spanning the gap. The length of the CDR3 is 12 residues. The germline V gene encodes CDR1 PRHDT and CDR2 FYEKMQ (reference sequence). The CDR3 spells CASLGGGGEQYF. CDR3 nucleotides: TGTGCCAGCCTAGGGGGAGGCGGGGAGCAGTACTTC.

This chain links TRBV6-6 with TRBJ1-4; D is undetermined. V was pared by 2 bases and J by 7 bases, with 2 bases between. The CDR3 is made up of 11 amino acids. The germline V gene encodes CDR1 MNHNY and CDR2 SVGAGI (reference sequence). The DNA for the CDR3 is TGTGCCAGCAGTTACAGTGAAAAACTGTTTTTT. Protein: CASSYSEKLFF.

J is TRBJ2-7 and V is TRBV4-3; possibly TRBD1 for D (5 bases). The CDR3 totals 15 residues. The V end lost 4 bases, the J end lost 4 bases, and 17 bases lay between the germline ends. Germline-derived CDR1 and CDR2 are LGHNA and YSLEER. CDR3: CASSRMTETRYEQYF. The CDR3 DNA reads as TGCGCCAGCAGCCGAATGACAGAGACCAGGTACGAGCAGTACTTC.

The CDR3 region is CASSFEDSYGYTF. CDR3 DNA sequence: TGTGCCAGCAGCTTTGAAGACAGCTATGGCTACACCTTC. The chain carries TRBV5-6 and TRBJ1-2, with D maybe TRBD1 (5 bases). The CDR3 runs 13 residues. Germline CDR1 is SGHDT and CDR2 is YYEEEE. Trimming pared 2 bases from V and 4 bases from J, leaving 9 bases between.

The chain is built from TRBV11-2 and TRBJ2-3; D gene ambiguous. V lost 4 bases and J 6 bases, leaving 8 bases between the germline ends. This CDR3 is built from 12 residues. Looked up from germline, CDR1 is SGHAT and CDR2 is FQNNGV. As DNA, the CDR3 is TGTGCCAGCAGCTCCCTCGAGGATACGCAGTATTTT. It specifies CASSSLEDTQYF.